Listed below are T cell receptor beta chains from one sample, sequenced in a study of T cells in Graves' hyperthyroidism and ophthalmopathy. TCRdb reprocessed the multiplex PCR reads via MiXCR and lists one record per CDR3 protein. The profile shows around 420,000 distinct CDR3 sequences, less than 20% of them singletons. Sequencing input: blood. The origin of the receptors is a woman aged 18-35 years with Graves' hyperthyroidism. Both conserved end residues are part of each CDR3. Fields, in order: V gene, J gene, D gene, clone size, CDR3 protein, CDR3 DNA. D genes are given only for firm matches. Size tells how often a clone was seen (once, few, many) or the class of an expanded clone, and some rows leave it out.

V: TRBV12-3/TRBV12-4
J: TRBJ1-1
D: TRBD1
size: many
CDR3: CASSLGGRGSRVFGNTEAFF
DNA: TGTGCCAGCAGTTTAGGAGGCAGGGGGAGTCGCGTCTTCGGGAACACTGAAGCTTTCTTT

V: TRBV5-1
J: TRBJ2-5
D: NA
size: many
CDR3: CASWMSGASKTQYF
DNA: TGCGCCAGCTGGATGTCCGGTGCGTCGAAGACCCAGTACTTC

V: TRBV5-1
J: TRBJ2-1
D: TRBD1
size: NA
CDR3: CASTGVEWGSEQFF
DNA: TGCGCCAGTACAGGGGTGGAATGGGGCAGTGAGCAGTTCTTC

V: TRBV20-1
J: TRBJ1-6
D: NA
size: few
CDR3: CSARDLRSSNSPLHF
DNA: TGCAGTGCTAGAGATTTAAGGAGTTCTAATTCACCCCTCCACTTT

V: TRBV3-1
J: TRBJ2-1
D: TRBD2
size: few
CDR3: CASSQHTSGAYNEQFF
DNA: TGTGCCAGCAGCCAACATACTAGCGGGGCCTACAATGAGCAGTTCTTC

V: TRBV7-2
J: TRBJ1-1
D: NA
size: many
CDR3: CASSLTVMNTEAFF
DNA: TGTGCCAGCAGCTTAACGGTTATGAACACTGAAGCTTTCTTT

V: TRBV7-9
J: TRBJ2-7
D: NA
size: many
CDR3: CASSFQGSSYEQYF
DNA: TGCGCCAGCAGCTTCCAGGGGAGCTCCTACGAGCAGTACTTC

V: TRBV14
J: TRBJ1-1
D: TRBD1
size: NA
CDR3: CASSHRGGGAGNTEAFF
DNA: TGTGCCAGCAGCCACCGAGGAGGGGGCGCGGGGAACACTGAAGCTTTCTTT

V: TRBV14
J: TRBJ2-7
D: NA
size: once
CDR3: CASSKTESYEQYF
DNA: TGTGCCAGCAGCAAGACAGAGTCCTACGAGCAGTACTTC

V: TRBV19
J: TRBJ1-4
D: NA
size: few
CDR3: CASSIAGQNEKLFF
DNA: TGTGCCAGTAGTATCGCGGGACAAAATGAAAAACTGTTTTTT

V: TRBV11-1
J: TRBJ2-5
D: TRBD2
size: many
CDR3: CASSPGWASGEETQYF
DNA: TGTGCCAGCAGCCCCGGGTGGGCTAGCGGGGAAGAGACCCAGTACTTC

V: TRBV7-2
J: TRBJ2-1
D: TRBD2
size: NA
CDR3: CASSLDLAGGSYNEQFF
DNA: TGTGCCAGCAGCTTAGATCTGGCGGGAGGCTCCTACAATGAGCAGTTCTTC

V: TRBV10-3
J: TRBJ2-7
D: TRBD2
size: NA
CDR3: CAISRLAVKVSYEQYF
DNA: TGTGCCATCAGTAGACTAGCGGTAAAGGTGAGCTACGAGCAGTACTTC

V: TRBV7-9
J: TRBJ1-1
D: NA
size: NA
CDR3: CASSLLGGSDPPTEAFF
DNA: TGTGCCAGCAGCTTATTGGGGGGTAGTGACCCGCCAACTGAAGCTTTCTTT

V: TRBV20-1
J: TRBJ2-1
D: NA
size: NA
CDR3: CSAGVVLAPINEQFF
DNA: TGCAGTGCTGGGGTAGTATTAGCGCCCATCAATGAGCAGTTCTTC

V: TRBV5-8
J: TRBJ2-1
D: TRBD1
size: few
CDR3: CASSPTGALVGEQFF
DNA: TGTGCCAGCAGCCCGACAGGGGCCCTTGTAGGTGAGCAGTTCTTC

V: TRBV7-9
J: TRBJ2-1
D: TRBD1
size: many
CDR3: CASSSGQDYNEQFF
DNA: TGTGCCAGCAGCTCCGGACAGGATTACAATGAGCAGTTCTTC

V: TRBV29-1
J: TRBJ1-4
D: NA
size: NA
CDR3: CSVGPTNEKLFF
DNA: TGCAGCGTTGGTCCCACTAATGAAAAACTGTTTTTT